Below, 27 T cell receptor beta chains from the same sample are listed, as sequenced in a study of cytomegalovirus exposure and HLA in healthy donors. Primers: 60 Vbeta forward and 13 Jbeta reverse. The data were produced by immunoSEQ multiplex PCR, yet TCRdb's version contains in-frame clones alone and is incomplete. This repertoire shows 180,000 or so clones, approximately 82% found once; its top ten account for approximately 1.5%. The source material was PBMCs. Receptors were obtained from a male donor in good health and CMV-seronegative.

The V call is TRBV4-3, the J call TRBJ1-3; weak D call: TRBD1 (6 bases). The length of the CDR3 is 17 residues. Trimming removed 0 bases at V and 4 bases at J, with 16 bases between. From germline, CDR1 is LGHNA and CDR2 YSLEER. The CDR3 bases are TGCGCCAGCAGCCAAGACTCGACAGGTTCCTTGGGAAACACCATATATTTT. This gives the protein CASSQDSTGSLGNTIYF.

The J gene is TRBJ1-1, the V gene TRBV7-2; D gene ambiguous. The CDR3 has 18 residues. Trimming stripped 1 base from V and 1 base from J, with 19 bases between. Germline V gene data show CDR1 as SGHTA and CDR2 as FQGNSA. CDR3: CASSLVSAGRYTNTEAFF. CDR3 coding DNA: TGTGCCAGCAGCTTAGTGTCGGCAGGCCGATATACGAACACTGAAGCTTTCTTT.

The chain joins TRBV6-1 to TRBJ2-7, with TRBD2 as a possible D gene (6 bases). Germline lookup yields CDR1 MNHNS and CDR2 SASEGT. The CDR3 runs 13 residues. Trimming took off 11 bases at V and 3 bases at J, with 17 bases between the two ends. CDR3 in amino acids: CASGETPYYEQYF. The DNA for the CDR3 is TGTGCCTCGGGGGAGACCCCTTACTACGAGCAGTACTTC.

J is TRBJ1-5 and V is TRBV7-9; 9 bases match TRBD1. Unmatched junction bases numbered 3, after V lost 1 base and J lost 5 bases. The CDR3 is 15 amino acids. Looked up from germline, CDR1 is SEHNR and CDR2 is FQNEAQ (reference sequence). The CDR3 loop reads CASSLGTGVYQPQHF. CDR3 DNA: TGTGCCAGCAGCTTAGGGACAGGGGTTTATCAGCCCCAGCATTTT.

CDR3 coding DNA: TGTGCTAGTGGTTTGGTACTTGGAGGGGTTGGTAGCGGCCAGCAGGAGCAGTTCTTC. Protein sequence: CASGLVLGGVGSGQQEQFF. The rearrangement links TRBV12-5 to TRBJ2-1; D might be TRBD2 (6 bases). The germline V gene encodes CDR1 LGHNT and CDR2 FRNRAP. The CDR3 runs 19 residues. Trimming pared 0 bases from V and 10 bases from J, leaving 28 bases between.

The rearrangement links TRBV7-2 to TRBJ2-5; a weak D match, TRBD1 (5 bases). The V end was cut by 5 bases, the J end by 1 base, with 11 bases between. The CDR3 spans 14 residues. Looked up from germline, CDR1 is SGHTA and CDR2 is FQGNSA. The CDR3 protein is CASSPQTAQETQYF. The CDR3 region has the DNA TGTGCCAGCAGCCCCCAGACAGCCCAAGAGACCCAGTACTTC.

The chain has TRBV9 and TRBJ2-5, with 10 bases fitting TRBD1. CDR3 size: 15 residues. Germline V gene lookup returns CDR1 SGDLS and CDR2 YYNGEE. J was trimmed by 4 bases and V by 1 base; bases with no gene match: 4. The CDR3 region is CASSVRQGARETQYF. The CDR3, as DNA: TGTGCCAGCAGCGTAAGACAGGGGGCCAGAGAGACCCAGTACTTC.

This chain links TRBV5-6 with TRBJ2-6; D gene unclear. There are 15 residues in the CDR3. The germline V and J ends were trimmed by 1 base and 3 bases, with 8 bases remaining between them. From germline, CDR1 is SGHDT and CDR2 YYEEEE. The CDR3, as DNA: TGTGCCAGCAGCTTGTTACCAGGTGGGGCCAACGTCCTGACTTTC. Translated, it gives CASSLLPGGANVLTF.

CDR3 in amino acids: CASSWGDRNTEAFF. The DNA for the CDR3 is TGTGCCAGTAGTTGGGGGGACAGAAACACTGAAGCTTTCTTT. The V and J genes are TRBV19 and TRBJ1-1; TRBD1 matches at 7 bases. V lost 5 bases, J lost 2 bases, and 5 bases stayed unmatched. Germline V CDR1 and CDR2: LNHDA, SQIVND (reference sequence). There are 14 residues in the CDR3.

The J gene is TRBJ1-3, the V gene TRBV19, with a tentative D call TRBD1 (5 bases). V was pared by 8 bases and J by 2 bases, with 19 bases between. Germline assignment: CDR1 LNHDA and CDR2 SQIVND (reference sequence). This CDR3 spans 16 amino acids. CDR3 coding DNA: TGTGCCAGTCAGAGGAGGGGAAATGGCCCTGGAAACACCATATATTTT. Translated, it gives CASQRRGNGPGNTIYF.

The chain carries TRBV11-1 and TRBJ2-7; tentatively, D is TRBD1 (6 bases). CDR1 and CDR2 from the germline V gene are SGHAT and FQDESV (reference sequence). V shed 6 bases and J shed 7 bases, with 13 bases lying between them. The CDR3 is 12 amino acids. The CDR3: CASSRRGDEQYF. CDR3 in DNA: TGTGCCAGCAGTCGCAGGGGTGATGAGCAGTACTTC.

The genes are TRBV5-1 and TRBJ1-2, with a weak D call TRBD1 (6 bases). Germline V gene data show CDR1 as SGHRS and CDR2 as YFSETQ. V lost 4 bases, J lost 8 bases, and 18 bases lay in between. This CDR3 spans 14 amino acids. CDR3 sequence: CASSTEAGVGGYTF. The CDR3, as DNA: TGCGCCAGCAGCACGGAGGCAGGGGTTGGGGGCTACACCTTC.

This sequence joins TRBV7-9 and TRBJ1-2; 9 bases agree with TRBD1. This CDR3 comprises 16 residues. CDR1 is SEHNR and CDR2 is FQNEAQ in the germline V gene (reference sequence). With V trimmed by 3 bases and J by 6 bases, 11 bases remained unmatched. The DNA for the CDR3 is TGTGCCAGCAGCTTCCCGGGAGGGGGACAGGGACATGGCTACACCTTC. Translated, it gives CASSFPGGGQGHGYTF.

This chain's CDR3 is CASSLESGGRSEAFF. CDR3 in DNA: TGTGCCAGCAGCTTAGAGTCTGGGGGGAGATCCGAAGCTTTCTTT. This sequence joins TRBV7-6 and TRBJ1-1; maybe TRBD1 (5 bases). V was trimmed by 1 base and J by 8 bases, leaving 17 bases between them. This CDR3 contains 15 residues. Germline-derived CDR1 and CDR2 are SGHVS and FNYEAQ. Looking up the rest from reference TRBV7-6 and TRBJ1-1 gives the full variable domain: GAGVSQSPRYKVTKRGQDVALRCDPISGHVSLYWYRQALGQGPEFLTYFNYEAQQDKSGLPNDRFSAERPEGSISTLTIQRTEQRDSAMYRCASSLESGGRSEAFFGQGTRLTVV.

This clone came up a few times. The V and J genes are TRBV1 and TRBJ2-5; TRBD2 is taken as the D call from the table, unchecked against the DNA. TRBV1 has pseudogene status. This CDR3 is 16 amino acids long. CDR3: CTSSHRLAGIQETQYF. For the CDR3, the DNA is TGCACCAGCAGCCACAGACTAGCGGGAATTCAAGAGACCCAGTACTTC.

This rearrangement joins TRBV28 to TRBJ2-2; the D gene is possibly TRBD1 (6 bases). The germline CDR1 and CDR2 sequences are MDHEN and SYDVKM. With 6 bases removed from V and 5 bases from J, the gap between germline ends came to 10 bases. CDR3 size: 13 residues. This CDR3 is CASRPQGTGELFF. As DNA, the CDR3 is TGTGCCAGCAGACCACAGGGAACCGGGGAGCTGTTTTTT.

The chain recombines TRBV2 with TRBJ2-7; D is possibly TRBD2 (5 bases). V lost 7 bases to trimming and J lost 0 bases, with 10 bases between them. Germline V gives CDR1 SNHLY, CDR2 FYNNEI. The CDR3 has 13 residues. The CDR3 sequence: CASNGLDSYEQYF. The CDR3, as DNA: TGTGCCAGCAATGGACTGGACTCCTACGAGCAGTACTTC.

This clone was observed a few times. The J gene is TRBJ1-5, the V gene TRBV4-2, with unresolved D. The length of the CDR3 is 13 residues. From germline, CDR1 is LGHNA and CDR2 YNFKEQ. V dropped 3 bases and J dropped 4 bases, with 7 bases sitting between them. The CDR3 loop reads CASSQASNQPQHF. The CDR3 DNA reads TGTGCCAGCAGCCAGGCAAGTAATCAGCCCCAGCATTTT.

The rearrangement links TRBV7-3 to TRBJ2-1; 10 bases agree with TRBD1. The CDR3 has 15 residues. Germline values: CDR1 SGHTA, CDR2 FQGTGA. V shed 5 bases and J 3 bases; nucleotides not matched to a gene: 4. CDR3 nucleotide sequence: TGTGCCAGCAGCCTCCGGGACAGGGGCTACAATGAGCAGTTCTTC. Its protein is CASSLRDRGYNEQFF.

V and J are TRBV7-9 and TRBJ2-7; a possible D gene is TRBD1 (6 bases). V was trimmed by 3 bases and J by 3 bases, leaving 15 bases between them. Per the germline V gene, CDR1 is SEHNR and CDR2 is FQNEAQ (reference sequence). The CDR3 has 15 amino acids. In DNA form, the CDR3 reads TGTGCCAGCAGCTTTAGGACCGGGACAAACTACGAGCAGTACTTC. Amino acid sequence: CASSFRTGTNYEQYF.

CDR3 nucleotides: TGTGCCAGCAGCGCGGACAGGGGTTCCTACAATGAGCAGTTCTTC. Its translation: CASSADRGSYNEQFF. The chain couples TRBV7-2 to TRBJ2-1; TRBD1 matches 9 bases. This CDR3 spans 15 amino acids. The germline V gene has CDR1 SGHTA and CDR2 FQGNSA. V trimming: 5 bases; J trimming: 1 base; junction bases outside the gene matches: 3. Drawing the rest from reference TRBV7-2 and TRBJ2-1, the complete variable domain is GAGVSQSPSNKVTEKGKDVELRCDPISGHTALYWYRQSLGQGLEFLIYFQGNSAPDKSGLPSDRFSAERTGGSVSTLTIQRTQQEDSAVYLCASSADRGSYNEQFFGPGTRLTVL.

The chain joins TRBV10-1 to TRBJ2-5; TRBD1 aligns across 11 bases. V lost 10 bases, J lost 7 bases, and 8 bases stayed unmatched. The CDR3 extends over 13 amino acids. The germline V gene encodes CDR1 WNHNN and CDR2 SYGVQD (reference sequence). The chain's CDR3 is CATGRDRGGTQYF. CDR3 nucleotides: TGCGCCACCGGGCGGGACAGGGGGGGGACCCAGTACTTC.

The chain recombines TRBV29-1 with TRBJ2-7; 8 bases are shared with TRBD1. Germline V gene sequence: CDR1 SQVTM, CDR2 ANQGSEA. This CDR3 spans 13 amino acids. The V segment lost 6 bases and the J segment 1 base; nucleotides outside the gene matches: 5. CDR3 DNA sequence: TGCAGCGTGGGACAGGTAGGGTCCTACGAGCAGTACTTC. It codes for CSVGQVGSYEQYF.

The V call is TRBV27, the J call TRBJ1-5, with D uncertain. Trimming took 9 bases from V and 6 from J, leaving 18 bases between them. In germline, CDR1 is MNHEY, CDR2 SMNVEV (reference sequence). The CDR3 spans 14 residues. This CDR3 reads CASSGLGVSQPQHF. CDR3 bases: TGTGCCAGTTCAGGTCTCGGGGTTTCTCAGCCCCAGCATTTT.

J is TRBJ2-7 and V is TRBV19, with a tentative D call TRBD2 (6 bases). Germline CDR1 is LNHDA and CDR2 is SQIVND (reference sequence). The CDR3 runs 13 residues. V lost 6 bases and J 4 bases, leaving 13 bases between the germline ends. Here the CDR3 DNA reads TGTGCCAGTAGCCCGACTGCGGGATACGAGCAGTACTTC. Translation gives CASSPTAGYEQYF. Full variable domain (outside the CDR3, taken from reference TRBV19 and TRBJ2-7): DGGITQSPKYLFRKEGQNVTLSCEQNLNHDAMYWYRQDPGQGLRLIYYSQIVNDFQKGDIAEGYSVSREKKESFPLTVTSAQKNPTAFYLCASSPTAGYEQYFGPGTRLTVT.

Points on this clone: The same CDR3 arises from other DNA sequences in this sample as well. The chain is built from TRBV29-1 and TRBJ1-1, with 8 bases that match TRBD1. This CDR3 contains 13 residues. The ends lost 7 bases at V and 0 bases at J; junction bases unmatched: 4. Germline V gene lookup returns CDR1 SQVTM and CDR2 ANQGSEA. Written as DNA, the CDR3 is TGCAGCGAAGAGACAGGGGTGAACACTGAAGCTTTCTTT. It is translated as CSEETGVNTEAFF.

The chain employs TRBV5-1 and TRBJ1-1, with 7 bases matching TRBD1. The length of the CDR3 is 15 residues. The V gene's germline CDR1 is SGHRS and CDR2 YFSETQ. Germline trimming cut 6 bases from V and 5 bases from J; bases unmatched to any gene: 13. CDR3 sequence: CASTIGTALGTEAFF. CDR3 in DNA: TGCGCCAGCACCATCGGGACAGCCTTGGGGACTGAAGCTTTCTTT.